Below, one T cell receptor (beta chain) is given with its context. The source of the sample is a study of Ad26.COV2.S vaccination and SARS-CoV-2 variants. V was clipped by 7 bases and J by 4 bases; unmatched bases: 10. Germline values: CDR1 LGHNT, CDR2 FRNRAP. The CDR3 length is 16 residues. Repertoires were generated with immunoSEQ multiplex PCR, while TCRdb's copy carries only in-frame clones and drops some. The sample includes hundreds of thousands of clones, nearly 90% of them seen just once. The sample's treatment: some 19 received Ad26.COV2.S at low or high dose, single or two shots; five or six received placebo; per-sample allocation not given. It was on day 63 after the first vaccine or placebo injection that samples were taken.

Sequenced material: peripheral blood, taken in a trial of Ad26.COV2.S vaccine versus placebo. The sequence was collected from a person aged 18 to 65 who received the Ad26.COV2.S COVID-19 vaccine or a placebo. This chain joins TRBV12-5 and TRBJ2-5, with 12 bases identical to TRBD2. CDR3 coding DNA: TGTGCTAGTGCCACGTCGACTAGCGGGAGTCGAGAGACCCAGTACTTC. Its translation is CASATSTSGSRETQYF.